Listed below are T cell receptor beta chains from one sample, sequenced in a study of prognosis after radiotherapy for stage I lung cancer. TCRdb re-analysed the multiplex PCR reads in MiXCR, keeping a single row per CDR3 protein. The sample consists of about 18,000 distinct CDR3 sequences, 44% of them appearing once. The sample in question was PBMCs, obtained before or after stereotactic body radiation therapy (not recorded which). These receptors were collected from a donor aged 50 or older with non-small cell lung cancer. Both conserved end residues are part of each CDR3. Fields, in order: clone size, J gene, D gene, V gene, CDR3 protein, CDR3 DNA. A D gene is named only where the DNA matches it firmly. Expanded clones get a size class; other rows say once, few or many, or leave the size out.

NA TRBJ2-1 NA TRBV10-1 CASSEGLSPGDRNEQFF TGCGCCAGCAGTGAGGGGCTTTCGCCAGGGGATAGGAATGAGCAGTTCTTC
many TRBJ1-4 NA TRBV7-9 CASSLTGPAEKLFF TGTGCCAGCAGCTTAACAGGGCCGGCTGAAAAACTGTTTTTT
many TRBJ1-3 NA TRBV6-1 CASSLKGGNGNTIYF TGTGCCAGCAGCCTGAAGGGGGGCAATGGAAACACCATATATTTT
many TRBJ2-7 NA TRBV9 CASSVDLVGEQYF TGTGCCAGCAGCGTAGATTTGGTGGGGGAGCAGTACTTC
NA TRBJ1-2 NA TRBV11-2 CASSSPSRAGYTF TGTGCCAGCAGCTCCCCCTCGAGGGCTGGCTACACCTTC
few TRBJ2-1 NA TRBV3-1 CASSQTDLYNEQFF TGTGCCAGCAGCCAAACCGACTTGTACAATGAGCAGTTCTTC
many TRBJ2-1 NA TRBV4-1 CASSQVPSTRPFF TGCGCCAGCAGCCAAGTGCCCTCGACCCGGCCGTTCTTC
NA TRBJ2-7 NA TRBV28 CASSLPGGEQYF TGTGCCAGCAGTTTGCCGGGCGGCGAGCAGTACTTC
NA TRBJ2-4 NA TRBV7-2 CASSLWGRNIQYF TGTGCCAGCAGCTTATGGGGGAGGAACATTCAGTACTTC
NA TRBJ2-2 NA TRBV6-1 CASRRQVMTGELFF TGTGCCAGCAGACGACAGGTGATGACCGGGGAGCTGTTTTTT
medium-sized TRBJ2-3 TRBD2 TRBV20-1 CSAKGTSASTDTQYF TGCAGTGCTAAAGGGACTAGCGCTAGCACAGATACGCAGTATTTT
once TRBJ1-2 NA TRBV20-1 CSATPVPTAYGYTF TGCAGTGCTACCCCAGTTCCGACAGCCTATGGCTACACCTTC
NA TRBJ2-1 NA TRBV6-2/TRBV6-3 CAISLRGGDEQFF TGTGCCATCTCCCTAAGGGGCGGGGATGAGCAGTTCTTC
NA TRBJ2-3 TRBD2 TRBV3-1 CASSQDLAGGDTQYF TGTGCCAGCAGCCAAGATCTAGCGGGAGGAGATACGCAGTATTTT
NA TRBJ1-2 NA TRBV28 CASSFCTGSYGYTF TGTGCCAGCAGTTTCTGTACAGGAAGCTATGGCTACACCTTC
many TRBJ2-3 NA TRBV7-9 CASSLVRADTQYF TGTGCCAGCAGCTTAGTTCGGGCAGATACGCAGTATTTT
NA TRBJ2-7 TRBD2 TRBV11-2 CASTITGGYEQYF TGTGCCAGCACCATAACGGGGGGGTACGAGCAGTACTTC
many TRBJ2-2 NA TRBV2 CASRDSWDGELFF TGTGCCAGCCGGGACTCATGGGACGGGGAGCTGTTTTTT
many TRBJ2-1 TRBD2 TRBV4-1 CASSQPSGRAGYNEQFF TGCGCCAGCAGCCAACCAAGCGGGAGGGCCGGTTACAATGAGCAGTTCTTC
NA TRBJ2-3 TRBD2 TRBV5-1 CASSSLLAGGSTDTQYF TGCGCCAGCAGCTCTCTGCTAGCGGGGGGGAGCACAGATACTCAGTATTTT
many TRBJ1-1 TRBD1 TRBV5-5 CASSFTGVTEAFF TGTGCCAGCAGCTTTACAGGGGTTACTGAAGCTTTCTTT
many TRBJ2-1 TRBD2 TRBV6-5 CASSYSSGGVDNEQFF TGTGCCAGCAGTTACTCCAGCGGGGGAGTAGACAATGAGCAGTTCTTC
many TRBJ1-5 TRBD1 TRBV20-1 CSATTTGSYSNQPQHF TGCAGTGCTACCACGACAGGGTCCTATAGCAATCAGCCCCAGCATTTT
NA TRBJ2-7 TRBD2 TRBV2 CASSVTSGFTYEQYF TGTGCCAGCAGTGTTACTAGCGGATTTACCTACGAGCAGTACTTC